These T cell receptor beta chains were read from a single sample in a study of T cell changes during pregnancy in multiple sclerosis. Method: immunoSEQ multiplex PCR; TCRdb's copy keeps in-frame clones and lacks some. The sample holds 70,000 to 75,000 clones; about 88% are singletons and the top ten take less than 3.5%. This specimen was peripheral blood, taken before pregnancy. The receptors come from a female donor with multiple sclerosis, enrolled in a pregnancy study. The CDR3 runs from the conserved cysteine through the conserved F or W. The D gene is left open where the match is weak. Clone size, where shown, is once, few, many, or a class for clones that have expanded.

TRBD2	TRBV5-1	TRBJ2-3	NA	CASSLAGLAGVTDTQYF	TGCGCCAGCAGCTTGGCGGGACTAGCGGGGGTCACAGATACGCAGTATTTT
NA	TRBV6-5	TRBJ2-1	NA	CASSYLRLGDNEQFF	TGTGCCAGCAGTTACTTGCGCCTAGGTGACAATGAGCAGTTCTTC
TRBD1	TRBV6-1	TRBJ1-5	NA	CASSGGTGRNQPQHF	TGTGCCAGCAGTGGGGGGACAGGGCGCAATCAGCCCCAGCATTTT
TRBD1	TRBV18	TRBJ1-4	NA	CASSPNRGQISEKLFF	TGTGCCAGCTCACCGAACCGGGGACAGATTTCTGAAAAACTGTTTTTT
TRBD1	TRBV27	TRBJ2-1	NA	CASSLSAGQVYNEQFF	TGTGCCAGCAGTTTATCCGCGGGACAGGTATACAATGAGCAGTTCTTC
NA	TRBV11-2	TRBJ2-1	NA	CASRYSGLSYNEQFF	TGTGCCAGCAGGTATAGCGGCCTCTCCTACAATGAGCAGTTCTTC
TRBD1	TRBV18	TRBJ1-1	NA	CASSPRGQGRTEAFF	TGTGCCAGCTCACCTCGGGGACAGGGCCGCACTGAAGCTTTCTTT
NA	TRBV4-2	TRBJ1-1	NA	CASSQVAWGQNTEAFF	TGTGCCAGCAGCCAAGTAGCCTGGGGGCAAAACACTGAAGCTTTCTTT
TRBD1	TRBV27	TRBJ2-7	NA	CASSTRPGGPWVYEQYF	TGTGCCAGCAGTACTAGACCAGGGGGCCCTTGGGTTTACGAGCAGTACTTC
TRBD2	TRBV18	TRBJ2-7	NA	CASSPGLAGQYEQYF	TGTGCCAGCTCACCGGGACTAGCGGGGCAATACGAGCAGTACTTC
TRBD1	TRBV9	TRBJ2-7	NA	CASSVEGGDYEQYF	TGTGCCAGCAGCGTAGAAGGGGGCGACTACGAGCAGTACTTC
TRBD1	TRBV19	TRBJ2-3	NA	CASGQGGTDTQYF	TGTGCCAGCGGACAGGGGGGGACAGATACGCAGTATTTT
NA	TRBV11-2	TRBJ2-3	NA	CASSLDPGLAQHTQYF	TGTGCCAGCAGCTTAGATCCTGGGCTAGCGCAACATACGCAGTATTTT
NA	TRBV7-8	TRBJ2-7	NA	CASSLPYRDGYEQYF	TGTGCCAGCAGCTTACCCTACAGGGACGGGTACGAGCAGTACTTC
TRBD1	TRBV29-1	TRBJ1-1	NA	CSVVGTGAMNTEAFF	TGCAGCGTTGTTGGGACAGGGGCTATGAACACTGAAGCTTTCTTT
TRBD2	TRBV7-2	TRBJ2-3	NA	CASSLGGLASDTQYF	TGTGCCAGCAGCTTAGGGGGACTAGCATCGGATACGCAGTATTTT
NA	TRBV20-1	TRBJ1-1	NA	CSAIEGSGAFF	TGCAGTGCTATTGAGGGTTCGGGGGCTTTCTTT
NA	TRBV6-1	TRBJ1-1	NA	CASSDLGRRNTEAFF	TGTGCCAGCAGTGACCTCGGGAGGCGGAACACTGAAGCTTTCTTT
TRBD1	TRBV27	TRBJ1-3	NA	CASSSQGVGNTIYF	TGTGCCAGCAGTTCCCAGGGGGTGGGGAACACCATATATTTT
TRBD1	TRBV5-1	TRBJ1-1	NA	CASSSGQVPTEAFF	TGCGCCAGCAGCTCGGGACAGGTCCCCACTGAAGCTTTCTTT
TRBD1	TRBV15	TRBJ1-2	NA	CATGRDRGLNGYTF	TGTGCCACAGGTCGGGACAGGGGACTCAATGGCTACACCTTC
NA	TRBV9	TRBJ2-2	NA	CASSVAGSGDNTGELFF	TGTGCCAGCAGCGTAGCCGGCAGCGGAGATAACACCGGGGAGCTGTTTTTT
TRBD2	TRBV7-9	TRBJ2-7	NA	CASSLVLTSGKGYEQYF	TGTGCCAGCAGCTTAGTTCTGACTAGCGGGAAAGGCTACGAGCAGTACTTC
TRBD2	TRBV6-5	TRBJ2-1	NA	CASSYLRGDEQFF	TGTGCCAGCAGTTACCTCCGGGGGGATGAGCAGTTCTTC
TRBD1	TRBV5-4	TRBJ1-3	NA	CASSSGQFSSGNTIYF	TGTGCCAGCAGCTCGGGACAGTTTTCCTCTGGAAACACCATATATTTT
NA	TRBV2	TRBJ1-2	NA	CASKMGAGWGYTF	TGTGCCAGCAAAATGGGGGCAGGATGGGGCTACACCTTC
NA	TRBV6-5	TRBJ2-7	NA	CASSYGGQLYEQYF	TGTGCCAGCAGTTACGGCGGGCAGCTCTACGAGCAGTACTTC
NA	TRBV7-8	TRBJ1-2	NA	CASSLVGGGYTF	TGTGCCAGCAGCTTAGTTGGGGGCGGCTACACCTTC
NA	TRBV4-2	TRBJ2-1	NA	CASSQDRGIQFF	TGTGCCAGCAGCCAAGACCGGGGAATACAGTTCTTC
TRBD1	TRBV28	TRBJ1-1	NA	CASTSGTGANTEAFF	TGTGCCAGTACCTCCGGGACAGGGGCGAACACTGAAGCTTTCTTT
NA	TRBV10-3	TRBJ1-1	few	CAIRGGSNTEAFF	TGTGCCATCCGGGGGGGGTCGAACACTGAAGCTTTCTTT